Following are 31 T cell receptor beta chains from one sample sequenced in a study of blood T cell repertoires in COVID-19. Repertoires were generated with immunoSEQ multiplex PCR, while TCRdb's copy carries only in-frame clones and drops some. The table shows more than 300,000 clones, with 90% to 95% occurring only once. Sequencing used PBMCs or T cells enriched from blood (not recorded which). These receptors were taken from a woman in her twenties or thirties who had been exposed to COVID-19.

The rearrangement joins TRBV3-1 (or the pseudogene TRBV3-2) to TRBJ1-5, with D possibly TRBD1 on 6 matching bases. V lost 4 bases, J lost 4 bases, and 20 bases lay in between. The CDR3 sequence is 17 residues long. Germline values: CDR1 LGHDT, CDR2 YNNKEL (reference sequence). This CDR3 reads CASSPRLDSKINQPQHF. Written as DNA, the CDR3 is TGTGCCAGCAGCCCAAGACTGGACAGTAAGATAAATCAGCCCCAGCATTTT.

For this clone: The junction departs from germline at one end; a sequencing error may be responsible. The CDR3 DNA sequence: TGTGCCAGCTGTGACGGACAGGCGGCGTTCTATGGCTACACCTTC. Translation gives CASCDGQAAFYGYTF. This sequence joins TRBV25-1 and TRBJ1-2; 7 bases are shared with TRBD1. The CDR3 consists of 15 residues. Germline V gene sequence: CDR1 MGHDK, CDR2 SYGVNS.

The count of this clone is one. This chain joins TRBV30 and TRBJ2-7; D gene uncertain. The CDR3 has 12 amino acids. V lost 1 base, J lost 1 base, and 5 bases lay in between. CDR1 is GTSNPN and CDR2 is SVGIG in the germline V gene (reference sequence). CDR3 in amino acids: CAWSDTSYEQYF. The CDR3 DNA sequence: TGTGCCTGGAGTGATACTTCCTACGAGCAGTACTTC.

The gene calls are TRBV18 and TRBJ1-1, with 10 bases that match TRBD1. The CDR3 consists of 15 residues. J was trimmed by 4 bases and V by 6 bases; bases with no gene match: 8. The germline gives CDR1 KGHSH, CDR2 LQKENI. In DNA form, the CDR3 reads TGTGCCAGCTCTATTATGGGACAGGGGAGCACTGAAGCTTTCTTT. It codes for CASSIMGQGSTEAFF.

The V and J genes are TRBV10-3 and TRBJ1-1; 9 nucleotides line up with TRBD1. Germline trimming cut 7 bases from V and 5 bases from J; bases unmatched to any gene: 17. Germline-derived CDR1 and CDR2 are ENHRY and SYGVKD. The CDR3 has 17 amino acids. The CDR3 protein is CAITVGQGNDGHTEAFF. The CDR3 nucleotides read TGTGCCATCACAGTGGGACAGGGAAATGATGGGCATACTGAAGCTTTCTTT.

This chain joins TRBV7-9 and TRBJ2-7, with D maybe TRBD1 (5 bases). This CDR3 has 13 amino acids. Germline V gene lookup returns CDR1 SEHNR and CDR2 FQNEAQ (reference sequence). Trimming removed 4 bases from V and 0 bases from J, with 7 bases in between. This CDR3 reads CASSSDTSYEQYF. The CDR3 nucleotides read TGTGCCAGCAGCTCGGACACCTCCTACGAGCAGTACTTC.

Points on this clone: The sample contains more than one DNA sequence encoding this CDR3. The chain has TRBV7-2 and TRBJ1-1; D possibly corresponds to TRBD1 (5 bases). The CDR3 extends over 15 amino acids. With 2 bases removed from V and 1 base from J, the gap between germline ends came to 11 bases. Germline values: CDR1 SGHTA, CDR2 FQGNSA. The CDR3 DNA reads TGTGCCAGCAGCTTATTAGGACAAACGAACACTGAAGCTTTCTTT. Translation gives CASSLLGQTNTEAFF. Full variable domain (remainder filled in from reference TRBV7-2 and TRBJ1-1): GAGVSQSPSNKVTEKGKDVELRCDPISGHTALYWYRQSLGQGLEFLIYFQGNSAPDKSGLPSDRFSAERTGGSVSTLTIQRTQQEDSAVYLCASSLLGQTNTEAFFGQGTRLTVV.

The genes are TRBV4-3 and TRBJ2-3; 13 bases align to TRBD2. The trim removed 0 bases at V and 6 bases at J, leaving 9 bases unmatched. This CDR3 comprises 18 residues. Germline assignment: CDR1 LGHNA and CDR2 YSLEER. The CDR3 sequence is CASSQDLLTSGGEDTQYF. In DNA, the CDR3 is TGCGCCAGCAGCCAAGATCTGCTCACTAGCGGGGGGGAGGATACGCAGTATTTT.

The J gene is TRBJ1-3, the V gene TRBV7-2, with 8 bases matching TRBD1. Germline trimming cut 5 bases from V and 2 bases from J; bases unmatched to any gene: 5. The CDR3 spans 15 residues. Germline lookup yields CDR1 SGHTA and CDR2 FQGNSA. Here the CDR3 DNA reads TGTGCCAGCAGCCGTACAGGGGGTGCTGGAAACACCATATATTTT. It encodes CASSRTGGAGNTIYF.

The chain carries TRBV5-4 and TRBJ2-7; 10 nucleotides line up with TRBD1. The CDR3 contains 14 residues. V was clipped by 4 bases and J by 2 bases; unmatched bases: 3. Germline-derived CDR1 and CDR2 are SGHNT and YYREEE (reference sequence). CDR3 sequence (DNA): TGTGCCAGCAGCCAAGACAGGGGGCCCTACGAGCAGTACTTC. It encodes CASSQDRGPYEQYF.

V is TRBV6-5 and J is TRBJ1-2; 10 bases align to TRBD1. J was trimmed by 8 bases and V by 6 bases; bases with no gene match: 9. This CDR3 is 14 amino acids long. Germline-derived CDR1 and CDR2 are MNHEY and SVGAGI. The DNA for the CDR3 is TGTGCCAGCAGGACCCCCGGGACAGGGGAGGGCTACACCTTC. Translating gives CASRTPGTGEGYTF.

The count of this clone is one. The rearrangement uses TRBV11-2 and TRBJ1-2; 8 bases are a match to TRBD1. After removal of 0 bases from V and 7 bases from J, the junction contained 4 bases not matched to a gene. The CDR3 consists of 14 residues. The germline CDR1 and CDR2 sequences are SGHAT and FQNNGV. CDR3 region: CASSLDGTGSGYTF. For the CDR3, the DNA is TGTGCCAGCAGCTTAGACGGGACAGGCTCTGGCTACACCTTC. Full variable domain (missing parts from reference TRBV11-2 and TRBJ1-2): EAGVAQSPRYKIIEKRQSVAFWCNPISGHATLYWYQQILGQGPKLLIQFQNNGVVDDSQLPKDRFSAERLKGVDSTLKIQPAKLEDSAVYLCASSLDGTGSGYTFGSGTRLTVV.

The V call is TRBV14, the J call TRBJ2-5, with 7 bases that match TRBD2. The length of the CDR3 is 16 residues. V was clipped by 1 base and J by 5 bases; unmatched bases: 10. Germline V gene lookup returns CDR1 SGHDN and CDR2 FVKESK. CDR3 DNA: TGTGCCAGCAGCCAAGTCAGCGGGGCCCCAGGGGAGACCCAGTACTTC. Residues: CASSQVSGAPGETQYF.

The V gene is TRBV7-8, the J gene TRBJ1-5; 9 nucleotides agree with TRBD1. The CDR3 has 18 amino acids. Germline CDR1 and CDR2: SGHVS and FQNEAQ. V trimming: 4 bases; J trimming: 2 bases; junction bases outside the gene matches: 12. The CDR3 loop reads CASSYDRTGAAGNQPQHF. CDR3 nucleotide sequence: TGTGCCAGCAGCTACGACCGGACAGGGGCCGCGGGCAATCAGCCCCAGCATTTT.

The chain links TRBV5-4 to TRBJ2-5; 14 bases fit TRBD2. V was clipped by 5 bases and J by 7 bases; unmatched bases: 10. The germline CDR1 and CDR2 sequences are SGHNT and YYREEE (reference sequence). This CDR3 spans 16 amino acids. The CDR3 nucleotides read TGTGCCAGCAGTCTTCGGACTAGCGGGGGGCCGGCGACCCAGTACTTC. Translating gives CASSLRTSGGPATQYF. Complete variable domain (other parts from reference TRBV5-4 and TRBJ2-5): ETGVTQSPTHLIKTRGQQVTLRCSSQSGHNTVSWYQQALGQGPQFIFQYYREEENGRGNFPPRFSGLQFPNYSSELNVNALELDDSALYLCASSLRTSGGPATQYFGPGTRLLVL.

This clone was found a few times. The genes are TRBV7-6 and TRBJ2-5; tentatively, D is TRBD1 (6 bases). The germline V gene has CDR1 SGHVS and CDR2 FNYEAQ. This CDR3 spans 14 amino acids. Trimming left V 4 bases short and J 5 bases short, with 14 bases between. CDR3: CASSSQGRPETQYF. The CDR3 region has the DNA TGTGCCAGCAGCTCACAGGGCCGCCCGGAGACCCAGTACTTC.

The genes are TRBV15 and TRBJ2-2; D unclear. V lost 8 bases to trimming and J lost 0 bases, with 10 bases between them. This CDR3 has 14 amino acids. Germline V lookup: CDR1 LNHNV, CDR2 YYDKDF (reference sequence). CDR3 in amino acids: CATEDSSNTGELFF. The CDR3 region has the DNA TGTGCCACCGAGGATTCTTCGAACACCGGGGAGCTGTTTTTT.

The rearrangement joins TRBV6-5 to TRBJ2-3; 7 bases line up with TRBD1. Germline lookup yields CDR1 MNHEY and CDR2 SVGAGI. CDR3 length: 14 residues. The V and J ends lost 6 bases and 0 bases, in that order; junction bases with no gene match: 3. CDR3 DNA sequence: TGTGCCAGCAGGTGGACAGGTAGCACAGATACGCAGTATTTT. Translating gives CASRWTGSTDTQYF.

CDR3 in DNA: TGTGCCAGCAGTCACTACTATAACAGGGGGCGGAGAGTCTACGAGCAGTACTTC. Residues: CASSHYYNRGRRVYEQYF. This chain connects TRBV27 to TRBJ2-7, with TRBD1 matching over 9 bases. Germline CDR1 MNHEY, CDR2 SMNVEV (reference sequence). The V and J ends lost 5 bases and 3 bases, in that order; junction bases with no gene match: 17. The CDR3 runs 18 residues.

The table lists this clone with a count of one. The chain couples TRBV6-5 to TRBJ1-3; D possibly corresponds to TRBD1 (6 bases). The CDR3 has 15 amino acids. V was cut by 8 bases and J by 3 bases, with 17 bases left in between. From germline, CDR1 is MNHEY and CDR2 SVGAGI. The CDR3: CASGRQALFGNTIYF. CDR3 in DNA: TGTGCCAGCGGGCGACAGGCTCTCTTTGGAAACACCATATATTTT.

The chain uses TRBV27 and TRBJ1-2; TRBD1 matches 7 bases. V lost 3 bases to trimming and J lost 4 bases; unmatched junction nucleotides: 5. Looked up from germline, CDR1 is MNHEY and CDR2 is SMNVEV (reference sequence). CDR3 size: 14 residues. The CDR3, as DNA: TGTGCCAGCAGTTTGCAACAGGGGTCCTATGGCTACACCTTC. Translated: CASSLQQGSYGYTF.

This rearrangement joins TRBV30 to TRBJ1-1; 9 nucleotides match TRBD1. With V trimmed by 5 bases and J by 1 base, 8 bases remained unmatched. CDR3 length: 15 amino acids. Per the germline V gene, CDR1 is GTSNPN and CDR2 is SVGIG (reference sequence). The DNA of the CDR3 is TGTGCCTGGGAGGGGACAGGGAGTCGGAACACTGAAGCTTTCTTT. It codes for CAWEGTGSRNTEAFF.

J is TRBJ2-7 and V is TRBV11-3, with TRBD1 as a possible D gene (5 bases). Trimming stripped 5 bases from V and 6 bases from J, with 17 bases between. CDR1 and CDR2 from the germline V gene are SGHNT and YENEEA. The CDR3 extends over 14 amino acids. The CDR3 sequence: CASSLDPQGGEQYF. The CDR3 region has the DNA TGTGCCAGCAGCCTCGACCCTCAGGGTGGCGAGCAGTACTTC.

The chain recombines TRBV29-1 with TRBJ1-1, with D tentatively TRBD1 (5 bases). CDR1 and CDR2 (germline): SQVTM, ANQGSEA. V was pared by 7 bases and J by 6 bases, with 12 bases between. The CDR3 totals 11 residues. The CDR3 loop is CSATWGPEAFF. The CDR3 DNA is TGCAGCGCCACATGGGGCCCTGAAGCTTTCTTT.

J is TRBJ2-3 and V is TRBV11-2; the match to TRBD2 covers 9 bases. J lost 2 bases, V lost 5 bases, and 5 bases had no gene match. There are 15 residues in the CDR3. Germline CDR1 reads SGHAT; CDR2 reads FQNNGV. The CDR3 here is CASSVLAGYTDTQYF. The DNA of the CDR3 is TGTGCCAGCAGCGTGCTAGCGGGGTACACAGATACGCAGTATTTT. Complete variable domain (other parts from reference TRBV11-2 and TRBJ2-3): EAGVAQSPRYKIIEKRQSVAFWCNPISGHATLYWYQQILGQGPKLLIQFQNNGVVDDSQLPKDRFSAERLKGVDSTLKIQPAKLEDSAVYLCASSVLAGYTDTQYFGPGTRLTVL.

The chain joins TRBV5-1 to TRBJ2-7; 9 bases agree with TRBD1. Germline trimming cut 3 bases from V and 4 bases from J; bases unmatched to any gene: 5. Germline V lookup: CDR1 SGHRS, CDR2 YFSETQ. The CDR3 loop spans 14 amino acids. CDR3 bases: TGCGCCAGCAGCTGGGGACAGGGTGAATACGAGCAGTACTTC. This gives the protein CASSWGQGEYEQYF.

CDR3 sequence reads: CASSPMRFNTEAFF. DNA of the CDR3: TGTGCCAGCAGTCCCATGCGGTTTAACACTGAAGCTTTCTTT. V gene TRBV28 combines with J gene TRBJ1-1; D not resolved. CDR3 size: 14 residues. Trimming shortened V by 5 bases and J by 2 bases, and 12 bases separated the two germline ends. Germline-derived CDR1 and CDR2 are MDHEN and SYDVKM.

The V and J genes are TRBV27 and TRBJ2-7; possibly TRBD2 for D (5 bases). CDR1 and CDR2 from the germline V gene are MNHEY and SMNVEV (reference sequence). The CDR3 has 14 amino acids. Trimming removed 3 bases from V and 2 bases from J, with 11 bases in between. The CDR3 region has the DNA TGTGCCAGCAGTTTGACCGGGATCCCCTACGAGCAGTACTTC. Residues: CASSLTGIPYEQYF.

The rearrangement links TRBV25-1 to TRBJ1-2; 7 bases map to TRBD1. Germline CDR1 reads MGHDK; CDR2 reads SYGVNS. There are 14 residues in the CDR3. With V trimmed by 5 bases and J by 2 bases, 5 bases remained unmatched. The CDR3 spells CASSLGTANYGYTF. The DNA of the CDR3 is TGTGCCAGCAGTCTCGGGACAGCCAACTATGGCTACACCTTC.

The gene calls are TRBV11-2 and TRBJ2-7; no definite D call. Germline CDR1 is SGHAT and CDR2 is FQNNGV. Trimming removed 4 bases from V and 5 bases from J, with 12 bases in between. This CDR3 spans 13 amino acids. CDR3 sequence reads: CASSSGPKDEQYF. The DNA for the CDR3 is TGTGCCAGCAGCTCTGGGCCCAAGGACGAGCAGTACTTC.

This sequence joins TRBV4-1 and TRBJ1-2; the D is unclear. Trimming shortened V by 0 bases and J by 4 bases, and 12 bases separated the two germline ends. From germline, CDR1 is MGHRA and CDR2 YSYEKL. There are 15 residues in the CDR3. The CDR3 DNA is TGCGCCAGCAGCCAAGACGTTAGCTCGGGCTATGGCTACACCTTC. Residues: CASSQDVSSGYGYTF.